Each of the 6 T cell receptor beta chains below was sequenced from the same sample in a study of monozygotic twins with inflammatory bowel disease. TCRdb reprocessed the 5' RACE reads, keeping one entry per CDR3 protein, no DNA. The table counts more than 350,000 distinct CDR3 sequences; 2.4% lies in the top ten. The sample consisted of blood. These receptor sequences come from a human donor with ulcerative colitis or Crohn's disease, or a healthy co-twin of an affected twin (not recorded which).

The chain is built from TRBV11-3 and TRBJ2-2; absent DNA, TCRdb's TRBD1 call cannot be checked. CDR3 length: 16 residues. Germline V lookup: CDR1 SGHNT, CDR2 YENEEA. The CDR3 region is CASSPRGQESTGELFF.

The V call is TRBV5-1, the J call TRBJ1-2. Germline loops: CDR1 SGHRS, CDR2 YFSETQ. The CDR3 consists of 15 residues. The CDR3 protein is CASSLGDLTNYGYTF.

This rearrangement joins TRBV9 to TRBJ1-6; without DNA, the TCRdb call of TRBD1 cannot be checked. Germline lookup yields CDR1 SGDLS and CDR2 YYNGEE. The CDR3 has 12 amino acids. CDR3: CASSAPHSPLHF.

The chain joins TRBV27 to TRBJ2-7; TCRdb proposes TRBD1, but this gene call is untestable without DNA. CDR1 and CDR2 from the germline V gene are MNHEY and SMNVEV (reference sequence). The CDR3 length is 14 residues. The CDR3 is CASSLTGLSYEQYF.

This sequence joins TRBV5-1 and TRBJ2-2; TCRdb returns TRBD1, unconfirmable since there is no DNA. The CDR3 is 15 amino acids. Germline values: CDR1 SGHRS, CDR2 YFSETQ. The CDR3 region is CASSSTDPGPGELFF. Looking up the rest from reference TRBV5-1 and TRBJ2-2 gives the full variable domain: KAGVTQTPRYLIKTRGQQVTLSCSPISGHRSVSWYQQTPGQGLQFLFEYFSETQRNKGNFPGRFSGRQFSNSRSEMNVSTLELGDSALYLCASSSTDPGPGELFFGEGSRLTVL.

This CDR3 is CAWSGLGEQFF. The chain carries TRBV30 and TRBJ2-1. The CDR3 extends over 11 amino acids. Germline V gene data show CDR1 as GTSNPN and CDR2 as SVGIG (reference sequence).